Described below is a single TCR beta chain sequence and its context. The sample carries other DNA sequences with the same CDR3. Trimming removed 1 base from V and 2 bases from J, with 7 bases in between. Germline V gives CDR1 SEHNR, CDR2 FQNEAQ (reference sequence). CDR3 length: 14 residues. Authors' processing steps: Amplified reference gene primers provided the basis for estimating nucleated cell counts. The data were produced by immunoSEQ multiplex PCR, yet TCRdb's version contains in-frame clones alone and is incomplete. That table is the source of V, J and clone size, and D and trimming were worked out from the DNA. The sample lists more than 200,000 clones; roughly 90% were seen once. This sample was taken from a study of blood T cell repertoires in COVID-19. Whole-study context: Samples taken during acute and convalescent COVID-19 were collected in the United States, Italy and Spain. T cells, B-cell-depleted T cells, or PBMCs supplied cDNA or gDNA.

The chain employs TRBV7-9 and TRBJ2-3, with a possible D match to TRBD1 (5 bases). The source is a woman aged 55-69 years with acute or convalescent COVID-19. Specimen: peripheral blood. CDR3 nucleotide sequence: TGTGCCAGCAGCTTAGAGGGGCTCACAGATACGCAGTATTTT. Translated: CASSLEGLTDTQYF.